This T cell receptor (beta chain) was found in a study of T cell repertoires in cytomegalovirus infection. Study details: Public signatures in TCR beta pointed to CMV infection and matching HLA type. General observations from the study: It was HLA-C-restricted CMV-specific TCR beta clonotypes that dominated the response ex vivo. Public TCR beta family frequency separated CMV-and-HLA carriers, including in an independent cohort.

The table lists this clonotype with a few counts. Its antigen is undetermined. TCRdb re-called the reads through MiXCR, storing one row per CDR3 protein. The table includes roughly 730,000 distinct CDR3 sequences, around 31% detected once. The source material was cultured PBMCs, sampled from culture after CMV antigen stimulation. This receptor was identified in a human donor in good health (CMV status not recorded). Some clones in this sample may be carry-over from other donors' samples.

In nucleotides, the CDR3 is TGCAGTGCTAGCGACCCTAGCCCCAGGAACACCGGGGAGCTGTTTTTT. It codes for CSASDPSPRNTGELFF. This sequence joins TRBV20-1 and TRBJ2-2; a weak D match, TRBD2 (5 bases). This CDR3 spans 16 amino acids. The germline gives CDR1 DFQATT, CDR2 SNEGSKA (reference sequence). Trimming took 3 bases from V and 1 from J, leaving 15 bases between them.